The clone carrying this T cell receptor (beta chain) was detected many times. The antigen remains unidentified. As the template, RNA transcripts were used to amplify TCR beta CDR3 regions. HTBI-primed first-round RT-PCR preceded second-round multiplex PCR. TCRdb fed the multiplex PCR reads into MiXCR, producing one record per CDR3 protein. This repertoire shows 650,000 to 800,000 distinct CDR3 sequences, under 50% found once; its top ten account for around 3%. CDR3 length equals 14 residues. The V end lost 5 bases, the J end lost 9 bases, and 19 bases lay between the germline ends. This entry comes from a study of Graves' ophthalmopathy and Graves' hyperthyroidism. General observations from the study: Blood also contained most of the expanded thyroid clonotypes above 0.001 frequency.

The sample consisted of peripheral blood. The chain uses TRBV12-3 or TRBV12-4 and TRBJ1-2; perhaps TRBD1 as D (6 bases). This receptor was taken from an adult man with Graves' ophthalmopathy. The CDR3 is CASSPDRIRDCYTF. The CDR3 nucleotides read TGTGCCAGCAGTCCAGACAGGATCCGGGACTGCTACACCTTC.